The present TCR beta chain was sequenced within a study of T-cell memory formation after mild COVID-19. This clonotype came up a few times. V was shortened by 1 base and J by 4 bases, with 10 bases between the two germline ends. The CDR3 runs to 14 residues. Per germline, CDR1 SGHTA and CDR2 FQGNSA. TCRdb reprocessed the 5' RACE reads with MiXCR, giving one entry per CDR3 protein. The sample includes around 200,000 distinct CDR3 sequences, approximately 10% seen only once; the top ten take 3.5% to 4%. The source is a man aged 18 to 35 who had mild COVID-19 (a few samples of this study predate the infection). Cell type and time point are not known. The sequencing sample was made of PBMCs or a T cell subset sorted from them (not recorded which). The rearrangement uses TRBV7-2 and TRBJ2-5; D is uncertain. CDR3 coding DNA: TGTGCCAGCAGCTTAGGCGCAGGAAGAGAGACCCAGTACTTC. This encodes CASSLGAGRETQYF.